This T cell receptor beta chain was identified in a study of T cell repertoires in cytomegalovirus infection. This clonotype has a handful of counts. As yet, its antigen is unknown. MiXCR, run by TCRdb on the reads, gives a single entry per CDR3 protein. Of approximately 990,000 distinct CDR3 sequences in the sample, less than 40% were seen once. The CDR3 is 16 amino acids. J lost 8 bases, V lost 3 bases, and 7 bases had no gene match. The germline CDR1 and CDR2 sequences are SEHNR and FQNEAQ (reference sequence). This receptor was taken from a human donor in good health (CMV status not recorded). Some clones in this sample may be carry-over from other donors' samples. This specimen was cultured CD8+ T cells from PBMCs, taken from culture after CMV antigen stimulation. The chain is built from TRBV7-9 and TRBJ1-4, with TRBD1 identical over 12 bases. The CDR3 region has the DNA TGTGCCAGCAGCTTTGGGACAGGGGGCGCTGAGGAAAAACTGTTTTTT. It is translated as CASSFGTGGAEEKLFF.